These T cell receptor beta chains were read from a single sample in a study of neurological immune-mediated disorders. TCRdb reprocessed the 5' RACE reads via MiXCR and lists one record per CDR3 protein. The sample yields about 76,000 distinct CDR3 sequences, roughly a sixth seen once. Sequencing used PBMCs. All receptors come from a middle-aged woman in good health. Both conserved end residues are part of each CDR3. The order of the fields is V gene, J gene, clone size, D gene, CDR3 protein, CDR3 DNA. D genes are given only for firm matches. Some rows mark clone size as missing; the rest say once, few, many or name a class of expanded clone.

>TRBV20-1|TRBJ2-1|many|TRBD2
CSARRLAGGKGYNEQFF
TGCAGTGCTAGACGGCTAGCGGGGGGTAAGGGCTACAATGAGCAGTTCTTC
>TRBV28|TRBJ2-3|many|.
CASSYELGAPPDTQYF
TGTGCCAGCAGCTACGAATTGGGGGCGCCCCCAGATACGCAGTATTTT
>TRBV5-1|TRBJ2-1|.|.
CASSRAESYNEQFF
TGCGCCAGCAGCCGGGCCGAGTCCTACAATGAGCAGTTCTTC
>TRBV20-1|TRBJ2-1|many|TRBD2
CSARLAGYNEQFF
TGCAGTGCCAGACTAGCGGGCTACAATGAGCAGTTCTTC
>TRBV18|TRBJ1-2|many|TRBD1
CASSPLDGTGQTRGYTF
TGTGCCAGCTCACCACTTGACGGGACAGGGCAAACTCGGGGCTACACCTTC
>TRBV20-1|TRBJ2-1|few|.
CSAGAYPLSEQFF
TGCAGTGCCGGAGCCTACCCCCTCAGTGAGCAGTTCTTC
>TRBV7-6|TRBJ2-1|many|.
CASSYGSNEQFF
TGTGCCAGCAGCTACGGGTCCAATGAGCAGTTCTTC
>TRBV3-1|TRBJ1-2|many|.
CASSPTFGINYGYTF
TGTGCCAGCAGCCCTACCTTCGGGATAAACTATGGCTACACCTTC
>TRBV3-1|TRBJ1-5|many|.
CASSRSLGALPQPQHF
TGTGCCAGCAGCCGATCTTTGGGGGCCCTCCCTCAGCCCCAGCATTTT
>TRBV20-1|TRBJ2-5|many|TRBD2
CSALRTSGAKRETQYF
TGCAGTGCTCTGCGGACTAGCGGGGCTAAGAGAGAGACCCAGTACTTC
>TRBV20-1|TRBJ2-7|many|TRBD2
CSAPPTSGSREQYF
TGCAGTGCTCCCCCAACTAGCGGGTCCAGGGAGCAGTACTTC
>TRBV6-1|TRBJ1-5|few|.
CASLKIDSNQPQHF
TGTGCCAGCCTTAAGATAGATAGCAATCAGCCCCAGCATTTT
>TRBV5-1|TRBJ1-2|many|.
CASSLDTSETDGYTF
TGCGCCAGCAGCCTGGATACGTCCGAGACGGATGGCTACACCTTC